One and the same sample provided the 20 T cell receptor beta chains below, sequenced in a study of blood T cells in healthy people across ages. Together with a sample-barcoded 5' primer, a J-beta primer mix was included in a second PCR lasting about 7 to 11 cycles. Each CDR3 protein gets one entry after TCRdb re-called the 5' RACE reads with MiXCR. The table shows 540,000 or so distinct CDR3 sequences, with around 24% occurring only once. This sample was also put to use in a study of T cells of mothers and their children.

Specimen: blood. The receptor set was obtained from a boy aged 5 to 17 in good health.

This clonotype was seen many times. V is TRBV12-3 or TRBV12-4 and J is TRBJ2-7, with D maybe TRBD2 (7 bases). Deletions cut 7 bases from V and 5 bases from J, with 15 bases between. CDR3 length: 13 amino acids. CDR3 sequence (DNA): TGTGCCAGCACCCTAGGGGGGGTTGACGAGCAGTACTTC. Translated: CASTLGGVDEQYF.

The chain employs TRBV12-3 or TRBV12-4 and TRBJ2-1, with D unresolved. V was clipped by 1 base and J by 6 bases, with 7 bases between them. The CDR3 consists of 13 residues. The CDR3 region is CASSLGISNEQFF. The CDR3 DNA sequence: TGTGCCAGCAGTTTAGGGATTAGCAATGAGCAGTTCTTC.

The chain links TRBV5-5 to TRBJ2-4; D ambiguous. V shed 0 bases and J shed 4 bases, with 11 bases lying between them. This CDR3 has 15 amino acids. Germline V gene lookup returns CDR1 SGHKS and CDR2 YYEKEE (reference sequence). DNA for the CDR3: TGTGCCAGCAGCTTGGCCCCTCATGGGAAAAACATTCAGTACTTC. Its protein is CASSLAPHGKNIQYF.

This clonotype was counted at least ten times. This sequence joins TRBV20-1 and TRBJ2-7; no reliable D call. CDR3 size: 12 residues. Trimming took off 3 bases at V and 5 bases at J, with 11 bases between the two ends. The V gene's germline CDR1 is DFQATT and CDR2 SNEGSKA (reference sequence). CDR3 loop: CSARAMVDEQYF. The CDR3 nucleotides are TGCAGTGCTAGGGCTATGGTCGACGAGCAGTACTTC.

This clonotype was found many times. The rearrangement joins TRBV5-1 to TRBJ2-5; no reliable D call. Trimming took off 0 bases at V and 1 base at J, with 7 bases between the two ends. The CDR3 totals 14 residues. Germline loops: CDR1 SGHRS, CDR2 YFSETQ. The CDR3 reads CASSLGRAQETQYF. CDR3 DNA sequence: TGCGCCAGCAGCTTGGGTCGGGCCCAAGAGACCCAGTACTTC.

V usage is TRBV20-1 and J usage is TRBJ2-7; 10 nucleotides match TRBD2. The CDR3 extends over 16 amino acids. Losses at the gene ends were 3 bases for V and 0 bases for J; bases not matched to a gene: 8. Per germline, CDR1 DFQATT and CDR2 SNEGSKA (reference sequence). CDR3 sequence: CSASSSGGPSSYEQYF. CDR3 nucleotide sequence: TGCAGTGCTAGTTCTAGCGGGGGACCCAGCTCCTACGAGCAGTACTTC.

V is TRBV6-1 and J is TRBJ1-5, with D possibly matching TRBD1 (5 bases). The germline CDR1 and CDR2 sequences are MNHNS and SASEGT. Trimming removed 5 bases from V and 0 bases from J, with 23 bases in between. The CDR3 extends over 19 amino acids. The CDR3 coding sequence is TGTGCCAGCAGTCCATCCGGGACCGCCTCGGGATATAGCAATCAGCCCCAGCATTTT. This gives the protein CASSPSGTASGYSNQPQHF.

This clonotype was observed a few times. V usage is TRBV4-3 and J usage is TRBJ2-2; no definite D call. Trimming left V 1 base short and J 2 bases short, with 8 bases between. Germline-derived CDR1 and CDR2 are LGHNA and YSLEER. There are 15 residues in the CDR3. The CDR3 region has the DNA TGCGCCAGCAGCCAAGGGAGCAGTAACACCGGGGAGCTGTTTTTT. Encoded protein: CASSQGSSNTGELFF.

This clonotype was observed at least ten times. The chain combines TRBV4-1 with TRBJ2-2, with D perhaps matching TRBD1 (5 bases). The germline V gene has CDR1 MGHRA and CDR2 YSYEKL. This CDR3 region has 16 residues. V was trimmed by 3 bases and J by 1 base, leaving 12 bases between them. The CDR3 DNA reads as TGCGCCAGCAGCCACTCGATGACAGTGAACACCGGGGAGCTGTTTTTT. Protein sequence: CASSHSMTVNTGELFF.

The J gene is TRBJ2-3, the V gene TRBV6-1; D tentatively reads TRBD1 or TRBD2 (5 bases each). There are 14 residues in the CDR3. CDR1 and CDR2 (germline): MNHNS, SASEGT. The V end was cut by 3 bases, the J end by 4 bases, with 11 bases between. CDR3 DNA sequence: TGTGCCAGCAGTGATAACTCGGGGCCAGATACGCAGTATTTT. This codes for CASSDNSGPDTQYF.

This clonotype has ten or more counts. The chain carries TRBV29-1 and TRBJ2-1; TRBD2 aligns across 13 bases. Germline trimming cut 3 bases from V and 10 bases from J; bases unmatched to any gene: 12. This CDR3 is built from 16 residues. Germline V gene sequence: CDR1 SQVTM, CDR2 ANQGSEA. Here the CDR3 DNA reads TGCAGCGTTGACCGTGAAGGGACTAGCGGGATTGGAGAGCAGTTCTTC. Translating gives CSVDREGTSGIGEQFF.

The CDR3 region is CSVERDRGYEQYF. The DNA of the CDR3 is TGCAGCGTTGAAAGAGACAGGGGATACGAGCAGTACTTC. The V call is TRBV29-1, the J call TRBJ2-7; 8 positions match TRBD1. Germline assignment: CDR1 SQVTM and CDR2 ANQGSEA. With V trimmed by 2 bases and J by 4 bases, 4 bases remained unmatched. The CDR3 extends over 13 amino acids.

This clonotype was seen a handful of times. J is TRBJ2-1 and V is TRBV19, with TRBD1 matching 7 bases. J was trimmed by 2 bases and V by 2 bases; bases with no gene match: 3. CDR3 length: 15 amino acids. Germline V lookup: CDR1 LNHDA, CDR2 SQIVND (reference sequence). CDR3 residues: CASSISGTAYNEQFF. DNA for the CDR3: TGTGCCAGTAGTATATCCGGGACAGCCTACAATGAGCAGTTCTTC.

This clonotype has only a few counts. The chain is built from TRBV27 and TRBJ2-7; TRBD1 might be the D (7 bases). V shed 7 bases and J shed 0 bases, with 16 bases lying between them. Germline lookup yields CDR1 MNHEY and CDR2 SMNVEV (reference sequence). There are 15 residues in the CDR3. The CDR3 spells CASKLGGGFSYEQYF. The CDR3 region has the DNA TGTGCCAGCAAGCTAGGAGGGGGCTTCTCCTACGAGCAGTACTTC.

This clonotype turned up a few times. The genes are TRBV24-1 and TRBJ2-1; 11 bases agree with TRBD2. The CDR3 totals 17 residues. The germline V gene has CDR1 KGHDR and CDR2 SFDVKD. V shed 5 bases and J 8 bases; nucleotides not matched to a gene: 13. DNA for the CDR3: TGTGCCACCAGTGCCCCACCCAGACTAGCGGGAAACGATGAGCAGTTCTTC. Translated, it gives CATSAPPRLAGNDEQFF.

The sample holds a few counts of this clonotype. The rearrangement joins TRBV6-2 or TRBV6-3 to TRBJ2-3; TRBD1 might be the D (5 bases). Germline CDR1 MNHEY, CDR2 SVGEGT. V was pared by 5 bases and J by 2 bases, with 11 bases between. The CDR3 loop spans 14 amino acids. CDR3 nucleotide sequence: TGTGCCAGCAGTGGGGCTGCGACCACAGATACGCAGTATTTT. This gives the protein CASSGAATTDTQYF.

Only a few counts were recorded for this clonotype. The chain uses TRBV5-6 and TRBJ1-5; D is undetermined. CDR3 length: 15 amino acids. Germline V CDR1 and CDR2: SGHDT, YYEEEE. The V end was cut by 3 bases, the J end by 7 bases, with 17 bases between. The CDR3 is CASSSAKDRSQPQHF. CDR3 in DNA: TGTGCCAGCAGCTCGGCAAAAGACCGATCCCAGCCCCAGCATTTT.

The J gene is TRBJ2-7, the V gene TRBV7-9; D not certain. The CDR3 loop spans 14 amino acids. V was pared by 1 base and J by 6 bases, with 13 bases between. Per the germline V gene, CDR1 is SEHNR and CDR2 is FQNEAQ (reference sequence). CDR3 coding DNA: TGTGCCAGCAGCTTAGTTACCCACGGGTCCGAGCAGTACTTC. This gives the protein CASSLVTHGSEQYF. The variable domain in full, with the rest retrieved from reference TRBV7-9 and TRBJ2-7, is DTGVSQNPRHKITKRGQNVTFRCDPISEHNRLYWYRQTLGQGPEFLTYFQNEAQLEKSRLLSDRFSAERPKGSFSTLEIQRTEQGDSAMYLCASSLVTHGSEQYFGPGTRLTVT.

The CDR3 DNA follows: TGTGCCAGCAGTTACGGTGGGGGACAGGCAGAGACCCAGTACTTC. It encodes CASSYGGGQAETQYF. The genes are TRBV6-5 and TRBJ2-5; 8 bases fit TRBD1. The CDR3 is made up of 15 amino acids. The junction had 6 bases not matched to a gene; V was cut back by 2 bases and J by 4 bases. Germline V gene data show CDR1 as MNHEY and CDR2 as SVGAGI.

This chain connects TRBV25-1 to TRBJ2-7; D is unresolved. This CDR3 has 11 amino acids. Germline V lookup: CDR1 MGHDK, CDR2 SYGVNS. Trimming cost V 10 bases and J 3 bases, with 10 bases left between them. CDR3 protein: CANIKDYEQYF. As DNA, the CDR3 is TGTGCCAACATAAAAGACTACGAGCAGTACTTC.